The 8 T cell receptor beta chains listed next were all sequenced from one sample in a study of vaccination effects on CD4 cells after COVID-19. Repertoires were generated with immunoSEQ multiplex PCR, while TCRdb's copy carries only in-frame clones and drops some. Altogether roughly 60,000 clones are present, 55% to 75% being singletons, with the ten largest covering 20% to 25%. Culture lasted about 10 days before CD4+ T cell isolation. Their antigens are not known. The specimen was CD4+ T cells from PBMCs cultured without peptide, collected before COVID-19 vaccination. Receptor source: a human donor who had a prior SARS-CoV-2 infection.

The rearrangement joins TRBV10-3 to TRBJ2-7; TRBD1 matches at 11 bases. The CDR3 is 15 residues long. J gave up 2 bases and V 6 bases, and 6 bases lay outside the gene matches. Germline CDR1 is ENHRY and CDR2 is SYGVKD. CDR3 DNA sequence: TGTGCCATCAGCTCTCCGGACAGGGGGCCCTACGAGCAGTACTTC. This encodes CAISSPDRGPYEQYF.

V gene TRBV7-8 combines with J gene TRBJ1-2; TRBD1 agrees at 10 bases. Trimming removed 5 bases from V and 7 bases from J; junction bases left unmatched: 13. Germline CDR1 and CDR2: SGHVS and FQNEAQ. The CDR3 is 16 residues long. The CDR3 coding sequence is TGTGCCAGCAGCCCATGGGGGACAGGGGTCTTCCGTGGCTACACCTTC. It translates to CASSPWGTGVFRGYTF.

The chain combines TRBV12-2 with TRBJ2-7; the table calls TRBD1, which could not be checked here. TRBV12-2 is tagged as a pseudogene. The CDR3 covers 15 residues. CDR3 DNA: TGTGCAAGTCGCTTAGCGGGGACAGAGATCTACGAGCAGTACTTC. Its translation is CASRLAGTEIYEQYF.

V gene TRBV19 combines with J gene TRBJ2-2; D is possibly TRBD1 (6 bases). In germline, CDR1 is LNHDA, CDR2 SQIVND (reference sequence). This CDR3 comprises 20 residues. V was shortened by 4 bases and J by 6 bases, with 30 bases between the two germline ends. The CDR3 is CASSKPPLTGPAMRSGELFF. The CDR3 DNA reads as TGTGCCAGTAGTAAGCCCCCGCTGACAGGACCGGCCATGCGATCCGGGGAGCTGTTTTTT.

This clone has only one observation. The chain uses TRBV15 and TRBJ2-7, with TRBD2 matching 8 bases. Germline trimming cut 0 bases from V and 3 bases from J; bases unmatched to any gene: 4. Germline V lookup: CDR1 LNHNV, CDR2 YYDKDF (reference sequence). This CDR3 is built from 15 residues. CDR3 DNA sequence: TGTGCCACCAGCAGAGAACGGCTAGCGGGCTACGAGCAGTACTTC. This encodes CATSRERLAGYEQYF.

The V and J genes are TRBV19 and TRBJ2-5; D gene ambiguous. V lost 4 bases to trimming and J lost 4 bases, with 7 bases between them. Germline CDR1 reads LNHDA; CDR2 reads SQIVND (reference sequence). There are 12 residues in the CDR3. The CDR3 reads CASSTKGETQYF. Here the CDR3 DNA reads TGTGCCAGTAGTACCAAAGGAGAGACCCAGTACTTC.

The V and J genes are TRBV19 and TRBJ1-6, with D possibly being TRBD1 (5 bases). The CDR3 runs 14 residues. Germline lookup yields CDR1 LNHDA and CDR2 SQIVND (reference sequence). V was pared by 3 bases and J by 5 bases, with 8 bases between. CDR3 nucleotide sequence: TGTGCCAGTAGTATCCGGGACCATAATTCACCCCTCCACTTT. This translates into CASSIRDHNSPLHF.

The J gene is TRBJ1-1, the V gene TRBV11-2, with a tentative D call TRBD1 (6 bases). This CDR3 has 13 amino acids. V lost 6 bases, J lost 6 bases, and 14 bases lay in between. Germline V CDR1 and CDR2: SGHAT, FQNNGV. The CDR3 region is CASSKGGSAEAFF. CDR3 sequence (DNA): TGTGCCAGCAGTAAAGGGGGTAGCGCTGAAGCTTTCTTT. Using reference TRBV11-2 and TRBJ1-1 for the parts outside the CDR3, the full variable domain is EAGVAQSPRYKIIEKRQSVAFWCNPISGHATLYWYQQILGQGPKLLIQFQNNGVVDDSQLPKDRFSAERLKGVDSTLKIQPAKLEDSAVYLCASSKGGSAEAFFGQGTRLTVV.